This paragraph covers one TCR beta chain sequence. This record comes from a study of T cells in Graves' hyperthyroidism and ophthalmopathy. Study as a whole: Peripheral blood was drawn at first diagnosis, prior to all treatment.

Amplification yielded TCR beta CDR3 regions, with RNA transcripts as the source. Primed by the HTBI set, a first-round RT-PCR was run on the TCR CDR3. Each CDR3 protein is one row after TCRdb ran MiXCR on the multiplex PCR reads. This repertoire shows roughly 350,000 distinct CDR3 sequences, roughly an eighth found once; its top ten account for 34%. V was cut by 0 bases and J by 6 bases, with 11 bases left in between. CDR3 length: 15 residues. The germline V gene encodes CDR1 LGHDT and CDR2 YNNKEL (reference sequence). This chain links TRBV3-1 with TRBJ1-4; tentatively, D is TRBD1 (6 bases). The sequenced sample was blood. The sequence was collected from a woman aged 40 to 49 with Graves' ophthalmopathy. CDR3 in DNA: TGTGCCAGCAGCCAAGACAGGGGCCCTTATGAAAAACTGTTTTTT. It is translated as CASSQDRGPYEKLFF. Filled out from reference TRBV3-1 and TRBJ1-4, the complete variable domain reads DTAVSQTPKYLVTQMGNDKSIKCEQNLGHDTMYWYKQDSKKFLKIMFSYNNKELIINETVPNRFSPKSPDKAHLNLHINSLELGDSAVYFCASSQDRGPYEKLFFGSGTQLSVL.